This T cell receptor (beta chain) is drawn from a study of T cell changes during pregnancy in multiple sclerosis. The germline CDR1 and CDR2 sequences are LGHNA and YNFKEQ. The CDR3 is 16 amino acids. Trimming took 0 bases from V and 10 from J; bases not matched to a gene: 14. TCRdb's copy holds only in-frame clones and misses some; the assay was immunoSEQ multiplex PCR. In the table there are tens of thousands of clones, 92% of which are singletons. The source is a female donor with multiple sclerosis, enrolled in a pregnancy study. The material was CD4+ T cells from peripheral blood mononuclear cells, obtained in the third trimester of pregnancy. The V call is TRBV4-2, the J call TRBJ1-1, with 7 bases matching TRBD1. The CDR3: CASSQDGTARFQSAFF. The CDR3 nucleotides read TGTGCCAGCAGCCAAGATGGGACAGCAAGGTTTCAATCAGCTTTCTTT.